The present entry profiles one T cell receptor beta chain with its context. A read error may account for a junction end that differs from germline. Indicated treatment: around 19 received Ad26.COV2.S at low or high dose, single or two shots; about 5 received placebo; per-sample allocation not given. Day 63 after the first injection of vaccine or placebo was the sampling time. Based in Boston, the donor was an adult of 18-55 years. This specimen comes from a study of Ad26.COV2.S vaccination and SARS-CoV-2 variants. On the study more broadly: The trial was COV1001 and the donor's arm was Ad26.COV2.S. Ad26.COV2.S given intramuscularly, once or twice 56 days apart.

CDR1 and CDR2 from the germline V gene are SEHNR and FQNEAQ (reference sequence). CDR3 length: 12 residues. TCRdb's table, derived via immunoSEQ multiplex PCR, lists solely in-frame clones and lacks some. The table has nearly 400,000 clones, around nine tenths seen once. The rearrangement links TRBV7-9 to TRBJ2-7; no definite D call. The sample here was peripheral blood, taken in a trial of Ad26.COV2.S vaccine versus placebo. This receptor was taken from a person between 18 and 59 years old who received the Ad26.COV2.S COVID-19 vaccine or a placebo. CDR3 loop: CASSLEGRAMVF. CDR3 in DNA: TGTGCCAGCAGCTTAGAAGGCCGGGCCATGGTCTTC.